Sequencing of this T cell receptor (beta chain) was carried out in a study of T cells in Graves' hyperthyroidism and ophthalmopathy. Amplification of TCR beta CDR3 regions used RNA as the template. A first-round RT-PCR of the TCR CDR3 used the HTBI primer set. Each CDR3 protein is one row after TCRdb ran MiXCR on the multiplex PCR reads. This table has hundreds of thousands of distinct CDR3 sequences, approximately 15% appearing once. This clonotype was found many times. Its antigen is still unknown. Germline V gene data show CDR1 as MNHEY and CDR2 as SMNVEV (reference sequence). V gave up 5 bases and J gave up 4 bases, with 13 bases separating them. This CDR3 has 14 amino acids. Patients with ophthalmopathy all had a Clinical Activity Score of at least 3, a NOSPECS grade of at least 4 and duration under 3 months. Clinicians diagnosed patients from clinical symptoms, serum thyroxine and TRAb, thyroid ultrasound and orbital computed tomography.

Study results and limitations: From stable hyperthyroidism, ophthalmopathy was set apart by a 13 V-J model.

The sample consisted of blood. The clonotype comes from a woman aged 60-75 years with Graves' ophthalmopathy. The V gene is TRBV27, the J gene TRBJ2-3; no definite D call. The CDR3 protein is CASSTRRPPDTQYF. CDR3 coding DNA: TGTGCCAGCAGTACACGACGGCCCCCAGATACGCAGTATTTT.